This T cell receptor (beta chain) stems from a study of human thymus T cells. Only one count was recorded for this clone. Its antigen is still unknown. Study results and caveats: Highly overlapping thymic repertoires among unrelated individuals were reported in related research. What appeared biased in thymic and blood repertoires was the usage of V and J genes.

The CDR3 has 15 residues. Between the trimmed V and J ends, which lost 6 bases and 0 bases, there was a span of 13 bases. CDR1 is MNHEY, CDR2 SMNVEV, per germline (reference sequence). Measured with immunoSEQ multiplex PCR; TCRdb has only the in-frame clones, and not every one. This sample has tens of thousands of clones; just over 95% occur once, and the top ten carry 0.031%. Corrective cardiac surgery supplied the resected thymus tissue. Infants served as donors; they were healthy and Finnish and were having corrective surgery for congenital heart defects. The specimen sequenced was thymus tissue. This TCR was sampled from a boy under two years old with a congenital heart defect but otherwise immunologically healthy. The V and J genes are TRBV27 and TRBJ2-3; perhaps TRBD1 as D (5 bases). CDR3 sequence (DNA): TGTGCCAGCAGCCCTAGGGGTGCTAGCACAGATACGCAGTATTTT. Its translation: CASSPRGASTDTQYF.